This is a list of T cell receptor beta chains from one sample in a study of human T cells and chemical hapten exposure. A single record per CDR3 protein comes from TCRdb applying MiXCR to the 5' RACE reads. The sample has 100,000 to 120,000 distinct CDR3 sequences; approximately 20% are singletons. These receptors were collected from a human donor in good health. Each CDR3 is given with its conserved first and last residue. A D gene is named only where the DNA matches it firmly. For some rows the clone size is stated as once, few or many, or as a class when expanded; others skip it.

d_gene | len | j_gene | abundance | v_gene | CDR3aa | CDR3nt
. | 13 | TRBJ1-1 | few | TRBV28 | CASTTGSRSKAFF | TGTGCCAGCACCACCGGCTCCCGTTCGAAAGCTTTCTTT
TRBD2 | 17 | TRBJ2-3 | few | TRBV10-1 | CASSESTSGRNTDTQYF | TGCGCCAGCAGTGAGTCGACTAGCGGGAGGAACACAGATACGCAGTATTTT
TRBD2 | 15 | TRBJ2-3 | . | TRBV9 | CASSGAGVGPDTQYF | TGTGCCAGCAGTGGAGCGGGAGTAGGCCCAGATACGCAGTATTTT
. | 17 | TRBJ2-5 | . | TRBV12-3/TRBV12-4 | CASSSSPSADLQETQYF | TGTGCCAGCAGTTCTTCTCCCTCCGCGGACTTGCAAGAGACCCAGTACTTC
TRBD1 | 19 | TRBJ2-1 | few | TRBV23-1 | CASSPGTGGFLPSYNEQFF | TGCGCCAGCAGTCCCGGGACAGGGGGCTTCCTACCTTCCTACAATGAGCAGTTCTTC
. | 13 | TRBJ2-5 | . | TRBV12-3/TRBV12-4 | CASSLWRGETQYF | TGTGCCAGCAGTTTGTGGAGGGGAGAGACCCAGTACTTC
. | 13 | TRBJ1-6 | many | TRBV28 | CASRYRRDSPLHF | TGTGCCAGCCGTTATCGAAGGGATTCACCCCTCCACTTT
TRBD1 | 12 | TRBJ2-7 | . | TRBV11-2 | CASSLGGQGPYF | TGTGCCAGCAGCTTAGGAGGACAGGGTCCGTACTTC
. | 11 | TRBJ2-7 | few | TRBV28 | CASSLVVEQYF | TGTGCCAGCAGTTTAGTGGTCGAGCAGTACTTC
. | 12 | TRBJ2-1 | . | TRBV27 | CASSLSGNEQFF | TGTGCCAGCAGTTTATCAGGCAATGAGCAGTTCTTC
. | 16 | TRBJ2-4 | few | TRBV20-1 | CSAGAETLLAKNIQYF | TGCAGTGCTGGTGCGGAGACCCTCCTAGCCAAAAACATTCAGTACTTC
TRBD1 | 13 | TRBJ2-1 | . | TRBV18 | CASSLQGWNEQFF | TGTGCCAGCTCACTACAGGGGTGGAATGAGCAGTTCTTC
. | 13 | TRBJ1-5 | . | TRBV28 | CASNMGGNQPQHF | TGTGCCAGCAATATGGGCGGCAATCAGCCCCAGCATTTT
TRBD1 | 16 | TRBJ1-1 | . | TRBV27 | CASRAGGDRGNTEAFF | TGTGCCAGCAGAGCCGGAGGAGACAGGGGGAACACTGAAGCTTTCTTT
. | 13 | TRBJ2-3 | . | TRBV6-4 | CASSAGSTDTQYF | TGTGCCAGCAGTGCCGGGAGCACAGATACGCAGTATTTT
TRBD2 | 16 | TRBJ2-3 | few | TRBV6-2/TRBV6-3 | CASSYASGTYTDTQYF | TGTGCCAGCAGTTACGCTAGCGGGACGTACACAGATACGCAGTATTTT
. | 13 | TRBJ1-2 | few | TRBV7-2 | CASSMQQGTGYTF | TGTGCCAGCAGCATGCAACAGGGTACCGGCTACACCTTC
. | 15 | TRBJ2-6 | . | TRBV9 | CASSVGGSGANVLTF | TGTGCCAGCAGCGTAGGTGGCTCTGGGGCCAACGTCCTGACTTTC
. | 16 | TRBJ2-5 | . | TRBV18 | CASSPPVGASRQTQYF | TGTGCCAGCTCACCCCCTGTCGGCGCGTCCAGGCAGACCCAGTACTTC
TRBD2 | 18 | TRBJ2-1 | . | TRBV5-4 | CASSLAGLAGKNGNEQFF | TGTGCCAGCAGCTTGGCCGGACTAGCGGGAAAGAATGGGAATGAGCAGTTCTTC
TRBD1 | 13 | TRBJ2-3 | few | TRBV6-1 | CAGRDRVTDTQYF | TGTGCCGGCCGGGACAGGGTAACAGATACGCAGTATTTT
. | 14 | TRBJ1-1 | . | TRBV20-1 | CSASSPSQRAEAFF | TGCAGTGCTAGCAGTCCCAGTCAGAGGGCTGAAGCTTTCTTT
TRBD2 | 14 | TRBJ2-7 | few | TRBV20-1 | CSARNAGGPYEQYF | TGCAGTGCTAGGAACGCGGGAGGGCCCTACGAGCAGTACTTC
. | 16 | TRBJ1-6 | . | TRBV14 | CASSQVGWVANSPLHF | TGTGCCAGCAGCCAAGTAGGCTGGGTAGCTAATTCGCCCCTCCACTTT